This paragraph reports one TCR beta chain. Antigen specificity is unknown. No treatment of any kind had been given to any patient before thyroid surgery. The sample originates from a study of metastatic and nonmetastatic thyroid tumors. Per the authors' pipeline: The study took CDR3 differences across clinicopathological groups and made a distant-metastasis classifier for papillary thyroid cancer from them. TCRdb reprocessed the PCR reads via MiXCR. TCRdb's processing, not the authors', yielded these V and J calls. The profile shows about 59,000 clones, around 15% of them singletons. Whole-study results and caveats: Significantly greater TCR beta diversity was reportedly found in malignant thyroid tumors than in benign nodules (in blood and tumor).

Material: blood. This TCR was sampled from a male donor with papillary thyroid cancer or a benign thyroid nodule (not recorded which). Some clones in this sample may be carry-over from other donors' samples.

For the CDR3, the DNA is TGTGCCAGCAGTGAAGTGGGAGACAGGGCTCGGGGCTACACCTTC. Translation: CASSEVGDRARGYTF. This chain uses TRBV6-1 with TRBJ1-2, with 7 positions matching TRBD1. The CDR3 contains 15 residues. Per germline, CDR1 MNHNS and CDR2 SASEGT. The J segment lost 8 bases and the V segment lost 1 base, leaving 10 bases of the junction unmatched.